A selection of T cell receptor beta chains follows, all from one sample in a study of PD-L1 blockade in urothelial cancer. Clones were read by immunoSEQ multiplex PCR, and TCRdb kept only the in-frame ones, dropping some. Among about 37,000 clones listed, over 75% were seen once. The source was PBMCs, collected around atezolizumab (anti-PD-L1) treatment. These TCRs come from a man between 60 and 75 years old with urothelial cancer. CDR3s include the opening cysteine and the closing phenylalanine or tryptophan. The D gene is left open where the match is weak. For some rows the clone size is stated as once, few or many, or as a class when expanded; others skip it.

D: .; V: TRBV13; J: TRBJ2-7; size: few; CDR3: CASSPGTEGGEQYF; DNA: TGTGCCAGCAGCCCCGGGACAGAAGGGGGGGAGCAGTACTTC
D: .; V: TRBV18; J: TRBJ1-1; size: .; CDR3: CASSPLLFEPKNTEAFF; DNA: TGTGCCAGCTCACCCCTCCTATTTGAGCCGAAGAACACTGAAGCTTTCTTT
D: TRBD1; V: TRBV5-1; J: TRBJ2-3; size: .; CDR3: CASSSTPPGTGGEDTQYF; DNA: TGCGCCAGCAGCTCTACTCCACCCGGGACAGGGGGCGAAGATACGCAATATTTT
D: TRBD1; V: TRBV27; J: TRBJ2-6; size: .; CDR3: CASSWTGRNGANVLTF; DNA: TGTGCCAGCAGTTGGACAGGGCGTAACGGGGCCAACGTCCTGACTTTC
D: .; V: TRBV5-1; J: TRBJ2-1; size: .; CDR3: CASSSSATYNEQFF; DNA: TGCGCCAGCAGCTCTAGCGCAACCTACAATGAGCAGTTCTTC
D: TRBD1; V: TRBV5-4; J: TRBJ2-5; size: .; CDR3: CASSSPGQGLETQYF; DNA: TGTGCCAGCAGCTCCCCGGGACAGGGTTTGGAGACCCAGTACTTC
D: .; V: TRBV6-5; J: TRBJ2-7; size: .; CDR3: CASSYAGQPSYEQYF; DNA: TGTGCCAGCAGTTACGCGGGACAGCCCTCCTACGAGCAGTACTTC
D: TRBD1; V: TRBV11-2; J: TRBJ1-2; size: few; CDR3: CASSLSQGAYGYTF; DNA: TGTGCCAGCAGCTTAAGTCAGGGGGCCTATGGCTACACCTTC
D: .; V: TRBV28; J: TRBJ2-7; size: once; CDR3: CASSFRASSASAEQYF; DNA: TGTGCCAGCAGTTTCAGGGCCAGTTCGGCCTCCGCCGAGCAGTACTTC
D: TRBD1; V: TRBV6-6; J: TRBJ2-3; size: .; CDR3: CASTMGQGLTDTQYF; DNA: TGTGCCAGCACCATGGGACAGGGCCTCACAGATACGCAGTATTTT
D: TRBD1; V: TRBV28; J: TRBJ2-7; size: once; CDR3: CASSSTGVSFYEQYF; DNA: TGTGCCAGCAGCAGTACAGGGGTAAGTTTCTACGAGCAGTACTTC
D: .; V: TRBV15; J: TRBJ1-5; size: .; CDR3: CATSRSGTTPYQPQHF; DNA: TGTGCCACCAGCAGAAGTGGGACAACCCCTTATCAGCCCCAGCATTTT
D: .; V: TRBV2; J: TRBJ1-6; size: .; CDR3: CASSVRSSYNSPLHF; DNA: TGTGCCAGCAGTGTCCGGAGCTCCTATAATTCACCCCTCCACTTT
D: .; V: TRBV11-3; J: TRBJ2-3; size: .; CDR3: CASSLGSLSTDTQYF; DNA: TGTGCCAGCAGCTTAGGTTCTCTAAGCACAGATACGCAGTATTTT
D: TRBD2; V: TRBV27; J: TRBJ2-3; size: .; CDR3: CASSLGLAGGVGTQYF; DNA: TGTGCCAGCAGTCTAGGACTAGCGGGGGGGGTGGGTACGCAGTATTTT
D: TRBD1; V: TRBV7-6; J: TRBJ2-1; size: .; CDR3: CASSSGTDNEQFF; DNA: TGTGCCAGCAGCTCCGGGACAGACAATGAGCAGTTCTTC
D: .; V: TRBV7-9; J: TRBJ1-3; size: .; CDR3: CASSPAGRYSGNTIYF; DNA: TGTGCCAGCAGCCCCGCGGGTCGATACTCTGGAAACACCATATATTTT
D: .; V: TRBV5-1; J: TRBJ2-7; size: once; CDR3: CASSRDPAGSSYEQYF; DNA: TGCGCCAGCAGCCGGGATCCGGCGGGGAGCTCCTACGAGCAGTACTTC
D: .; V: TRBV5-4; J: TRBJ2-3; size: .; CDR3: CASSPPGRGRDTQYF; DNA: TGTGCCAGCAGCCCCCCCGGCAGGGGGAGGGATACGCAGTATTTT
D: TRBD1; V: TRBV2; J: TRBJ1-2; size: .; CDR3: CASNGDRDYGYTF; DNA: TGTGCCAGCAACGGGGACAGAGACTATGGCTACACCTTC
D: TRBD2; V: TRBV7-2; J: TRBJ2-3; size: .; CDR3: CASSLELAGHRNTQYF; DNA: TGTGCCAGCAGCTTAGAATTAGCGGGGCACCGGAATACGCAGTATTTT
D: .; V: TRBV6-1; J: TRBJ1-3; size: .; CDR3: CASSEALAGVGGTIYF; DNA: TGTGCCAGCAGTGAAGCGCTAGCAGGGGTAGGAGGCACCATATATTTT